This passage covers 20 T cell receptor beta chains from one sample sequenced in a study of OX40 agonist ivuxolimab in advanced cancers. Assay used: immunoSEQ multiplex PCR; TCRdb lists only in-frame clones, some missing. The table has thousands of clones, 79% seen once. The source material was CD4+ or CD8+ T cells sorted from blood, sampled in a trial of the OX40 agonist ivuxolimab. The source is an adult with an advanced solid tumor such as melanoma, head and neck, liver or kidney cancer.

The chain employs TRBV7-8 and TRBJ2-7, with 7 bases identical to TRBD1. The CDR3 has 14 amino acids. Germline V gene sequence: CDR1 SGHVS, CDR2 FQNEAQ. V was pared by 5 bases and J by 2 bases, with 6 bases of the junction left unmatched. The CDR3 DNA reads as TGTGCCAGCAGCCCCCGGACAGGCGCCTACGAGCAGTACTTC. This codes for CASSPRTGAYEQYF.

This chain connects TRBV28 to TRBJ2-7; D is unresolved. The CDR3 spans 14 residues. The germline V gene encodes CDR1 MDHEN and CDR2 SYDVKM. V gave up 3 bases and J gave up 6 bases, with 15 bases separating them. CDR3 in DNA: TGTGCCAGCAGTTTTGGCCATGCCGCCCTCGAGCAGTACTTC. It encodes CASSFGHAALEQYF.

J is TRBJ2-5 and V is TRBV9; 10 nucleotides agree with TRBD2. Gene TRBJ2-7 matches the end of the DNA better, so the J call may be wrong. This CDR3 region has 19 residues. Looked up from germline, CDR1 is SGDLS and CDR2 is YYNGEE. DNA of the CDR3: TGTGCCAGCAGCGTAGGAAGCCTAGCGGGGGTTCAAAACGTTGACGAGCAGTACTTC. It translates to CASSVGSLAGVQNVDEQYF.

The chain employs TRBV6-6 and TRBJ1-6; a possible D gene is TRBD1 (5 bases). Per the germline V gene, CDR1 is MNHNY and CDR2 is SVGAGI (reference sequence). V was clipped by 2 bases and J by 7 bases, with 12 bases between them. The CDR3 sequence is 15 residues long. CDR3 nucleotides: TGTGCCAGCAGTTACCCGACAGAGTTAAATTCACCCCTCCACTTT. Translation gives CASSYPTELNSPLHF.

This clone was seen once. The gene calls are TRBV19 and TRBJ1-5; a weak D match, TRBD1 (6 bases). Germline V lookup: CDR1 LNHDA, CDR2 SQIVND (reference sequence). The CDR3 totals 15 residues. Trimming took off 4 bases at V and 3 bases at J, with 13 bases between the two ends. CDR3: CASSTQGSDNQPQHF. CDR3 DNA: TGTGCCAGTAGTACCCAGGGGTCTGACAATCAGCCCCAGCATTTT.

The chain joins TRBV5-6 to TRBJ1-2; D gene unclear. The CDR3 runs 13 residues. The germline V gene encodes CDR1 SGHDT and CDR2 YYEEEE. Trimming shortened V by 6 bases and J by 3 bases, and 12 bases separated the two germline ends. CDR3 sequence: CASTRSEDYGYTF. The CDR3 coding sequence is TGTGCCAGCACAAGGTCGGAGGACTATGGCTACACCTTC.

On this clone itself: This likely reflects a read error, since a far larger clone is one base away. The chain uses TRBV13 and TRBJ2-2; unclear D gene. Germline CDR1 and CDR2: PRHDT and FYEKMQ (reference sequence). The V end lost 5 bases, the J end lost 6 bases, and 7 bases lay between the germline ends. This CDR3 contains 12 residues. The CDR3 loop reads CASSPVAGELFF. CDR3 coding DNA: TGTGCCAGCAGCCCGGTCGCCGGGGAGCTGTTTTTT.

The J gene is TRBJ2-5, the V gene TRBV7-6, with D perhaps TRBD2 (5 bases). CDR3 length: 15 residues. Trimming removed 0 bases from V and 3 bases from J, with 11 bases in between. Germline V gene lookup returns CDR1 SGHVS and CDR2 FNYEAQ. The DNA of the CDR3 is TGTGCCAGCAGCTTAGCCGGGGTATGGGAAGAGACCCAGTACTTC. Translating it yields CASSLAGVWEETQYF. Full variable domain (missing parts from reference TRBV7-6 and TRBJ2-5): GAGVSQSPRYKVTKRGQDVALRCDPISGHVSLYWYRQALGQGPEFLTYFNYEAQQDKSGLPNDRFSAERPEGSISTLTIQRTEQRDSAMYRCASSLAGVWEETQYFGPGTRLLVL.

CDR3 nucleotides: TGTGCCAGTACTAAAACTCCTAACCCCAAAGATGAGCAGTTCTTC. The encoded protein is CASTKTPNPKDEQFF. This chain joins TRBV19 and TRBJ2-1; D not certain. CDR1 and CDR2 from the germline V gene are LNHDA and SQIVND (reference sequence). V dropped 7 bases and J dropped 8 bases, with 21 bases sitting between them. The CDR3 totals 15 residues.

The rearrangement uses TRBV11-2 and TRBJ2-3; D uncertain. Looked up from germline, CDR1 is SGHAT and CDR2 is FQNNGV. CDR3 size: 13 residues. V was cut by 1 base and J by 7 bases, with 9 bases left in between. CDR3 sequence reads: CASSLGAFYTQYF. The CDR3 DNA reads as TGTGCCAGCAGCTTAGGAGCCTTTTATACGCAGTATTTT.

V is TRBV7-2 and J is TRBJ2-7; D is undetermined. There are 14 residues in the CDR3. Germline CDR1 and CDR2: SGHTA and FQGNSA. V shed 4 bases and J shed 12 bases, with 22 bases lying between them. CDR3 in amino acids: CASSSSGRASERYF. As DNA, the CDR3 is TGTGCCAGCAGCTCCTCGGGCCGTGCTTCTGAGAGGTACTTC.

The chain is built from TRBV10-3 and TRBJ1-1; D perhaps matches TRBD1 (5 bases). Germline V gene sequence: CDR1 ENHRY, CDR2 SYGVKD. The CDR3 has 13 amino acids. V dropped 3 bases and J dropped 1 base, with 6 bases sitting between them. CDR3 amino acids: CAISEDRNTEAFF. The CDR3 DNA reads TGTGCCATCAGTGAAGACAGGAACACTGAAGCTTTCTTT.

The chain couples TRBV9 to TRBJ2-1; no clear D. Per germline, CDR1 SGDLS and CDR2 YYNGEE. Trimming pared 0 bases from V and 4 bases from J, leaving 8 bases between. This CDR3 contains 14 residues. For the CDR3, the DNA is TGTGCCAGCAGCGTAGGGCTCGGATACAATGAGCAGTTCTTC. Translating it yields CASSVGLGYNEQFF.

The chain is built from TRBV4-3 and TRBJ2-7; D is tentatively TRBD1 or TRBD2 (5 bases each). The CDR3 has 15 amino acids. The V end was cut by 0 bases, the J end by 3 bases, with 12 bases between. The germline gives CDR1 LGHNA, CDR2 YSLEER. CDR3 DNA sequence: TGCGCCAGCAGCCAAGATAGGGGCGGAGGCTACGAGCAGTACTTC. This encodes CASSQDRGGGYEQYF.

The chain joins TRBV5-1 to TRBJ2-7; D is possibly TRBD1 or TRBD2 (6 bases each). Per germline, CDR1 SGHRS and CDR2 YFSETQ. V lost 0 bases to trimming and J lost 4 bases, with 17 bases between them. The CDR3 sequence is 16 residues long. This CDR3 reads CASSLGRGDGIYEQYF. CDR3 DNA: TGCGCCAGCAGCTTGGGAAGGGGGGACGGCATATACGAGCAGTACTTC.

The chain employs TRBV9 and TRBJ2-6; 9 bases fit TRBD1. The CDR3 covers 17 residues. V shed 7 bases, J shed 2 bases, and the junction held 10 bases outside the gene matches. Per germline, CDR1 SGDLS and CDR2 YYNGEE. The CDR3, as DNA: TGTGCCAGCGAGCCCCGGACAGGGGTGGCTGGGGCCAACGTCCTGACTTTC. Translation gives CASEPRTGVAGANVLTF. Full variable domain (missing parts from reference TRBV9 and TRBJ2-6): DSGVTQTPKHLITATGQRVTLRCSPRSGDLSVYWYQQSLDQGLQFLIQYYNGEERAKGNILERFSAQQFPDLHSELNLSSLELGDSALYFCASEPRTGVAGANVLTFGAGSRLTVL.

In DNA form, the CDR3 reads TGTGCCAGTAGATCTAGCGGGGGGTCCTACAATGAGCAGTTCTTC. It translates to CASRSSGGSYNEQFF. This chain links TRBV19 with TRBJ2-1; 11 bases fit TRBD2. The CDR3 spans 15 residues. Germline V gene sequence: CDR1 LNHDA, CDR2 SQIVND (reference sequence). Trimming at V came to 6 bases and at J to 1 base, leaving 2 bases not matched to a gene.

The chain joins TRBV18 to TRBJ2-1, with D unclear. CDR1 KGHSH and CDR2 LQKENI come from the germline V gene. The CDR3 has 16 amino acids. V was shortened by 10 bases and J by 6 bases, with 25 bases between the two germline ends. This CDR3 reads CATPRFAGSSGNEQFF. The CDR3 DNA reads as TGTGCCACCCCCCGGTTTGCAGGCAGCAGTGGCAATGAGCAGTTCTTC.

This clone was observed a single time. V and J are TRBV9 and TRBJ1-2; D is unresolved. Germline V gene lookup returns CDR1 SGDLS and CDR2 YYNGEE. The CDR3 runs 14 residues. Trimming stripped 0 bases from V and 4 bases from J, with 10 bases between. CDR3 loop: CASSVGVPTYGYTF. CDR3 bases: TGTGCCAGCAGCGTAGGAGTACCGACCTATGGCTACACCTTC.

As regards this clone: At one boundary the junction diverges from the germline segment, which might be a read error. This chain uses TRBV6-1 with TRBJ2-3, with 11 positions matching TRBD2. The length of the CDR3 is 14 residues. The germline CDR1 and CDR2 sequences are MNHNS and SASEGT. CDR3 loop: CAGGTSGGTDTQYF. The CDR3 nucleotides read TGTGCCGGAGGGACTAGCGGTGGCACGGATACGCAGTATTTT.